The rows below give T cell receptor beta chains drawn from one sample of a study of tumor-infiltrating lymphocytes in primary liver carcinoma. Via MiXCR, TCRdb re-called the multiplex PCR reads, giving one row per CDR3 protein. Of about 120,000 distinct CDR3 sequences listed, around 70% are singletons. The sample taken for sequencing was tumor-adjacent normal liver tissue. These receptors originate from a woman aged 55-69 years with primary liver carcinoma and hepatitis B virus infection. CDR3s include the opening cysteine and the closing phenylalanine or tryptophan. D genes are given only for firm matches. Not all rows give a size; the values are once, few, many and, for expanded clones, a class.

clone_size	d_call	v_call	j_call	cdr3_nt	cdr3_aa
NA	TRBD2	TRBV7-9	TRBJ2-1	TGTGCCGGCAGCTTGGGACTAGCGGAGGTCTACAATGAGCAGTTCTTC	CAGSLGLAEVYNEQFF
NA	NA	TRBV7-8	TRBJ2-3	TGTACCAGCCGCGTTCGATTTACGCAGTATTTT	CTSRVRFTQYF
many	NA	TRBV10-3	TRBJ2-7	TGTGCCATCAGTGTGGCAGGGGTCGAGCAGTACTTC	CAISVAGVEQYF
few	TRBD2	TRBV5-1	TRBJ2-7	TGCGCCAGCAGCTTTGGCGGGAGTTCTTACAAGCAGTACTTC	CASSFGGSSYKQYF
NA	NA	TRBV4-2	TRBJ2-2	TGTGCCATCAGCCAAGATAGTCGCACCGGGGAGCTGGTTTTT	CAISQDSRTGELVF
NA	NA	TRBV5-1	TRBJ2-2	TGCGCCAGCAGGCCCGGGAGTCGAGCCAGGGAGCTGTTTTTT	CASRPGSRARELFF
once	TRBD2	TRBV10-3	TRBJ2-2	TGTGCCATCAGTGGGTTCGGACTAGAGAAGATGAACACCGGGGAGCTGTTTTTT	CAISGFGLEKMNTGELFF
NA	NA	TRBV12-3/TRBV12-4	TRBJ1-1	TGTGCCAGCAGTGGACTGGAGAATACTGAAGCTTTCTTT	CASSGLENTEAFF
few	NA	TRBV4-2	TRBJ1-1	TGTGCCAGCAGCCCCGTCGAGGGGAGAGGGAACACTGAAGCTTTCTTT	CASSPVEGRGNTEAFF
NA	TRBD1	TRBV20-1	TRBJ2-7	TGCAGTGCTCAGGACAGGGACGAAGTGAGTGAGCAGTACTTC	CSAQDRDEVSEQYF
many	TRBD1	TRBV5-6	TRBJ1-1	TGTGCCAGCAGCCGATCGGGACAGGGGCACACTGAAGCTTTCTTT	CASSRSGQGHTEAFF
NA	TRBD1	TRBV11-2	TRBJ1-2	TGTGTCAGTAGCTTAGAGGGGGCCAGTGGCGGTGACTACACCTTC	CVSSLEGASGGDYTF
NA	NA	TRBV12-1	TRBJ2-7	TGTGCCAGTAGCTCTCCGGACAGCTACGAGCAGTACTTC	CASSSPDSYEQYF
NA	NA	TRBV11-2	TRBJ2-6	TGTGCCAGCAGCTTCCCCTCCGAGGGGGTCTCTGAGGCCAACGTCCTGGCTTTC	CASSFPSEGVSEANVLAF
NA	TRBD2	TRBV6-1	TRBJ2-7	TGTGCCAGCAGTGTTCCCCCAGCGGGATACTACGAGCAGTACTTT	CASSVPPAGYYEQYF
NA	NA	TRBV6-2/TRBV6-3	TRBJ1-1	TGTGCCAGCAGTTGGACAAACACTGTAGCTTTCTTT	CASSWTNTVAFF
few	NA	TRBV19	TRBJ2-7	TGTGCCAGTAGTAGGGCGGGTCCCTTCTACGAGCAGTACTTC	CASSRAGPFYEQYF
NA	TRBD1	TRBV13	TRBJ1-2	TGTGCCAGGAGCTACGACAGGGGGAGTTATGTCTACACCTTC	CARSYDRGSYVYTF
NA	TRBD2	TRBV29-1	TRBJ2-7	TGCAGCGTTGCGGGACTAGTGGGAGTGAGTGCCTATGAGCAGTACTTC	CSVAGLVGVSAYEQYF
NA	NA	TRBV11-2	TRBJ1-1	TGTGCTAGCAGATTAGGGGCGAATACTGAAGCTTTCTTT	CASRLGANTEAFF
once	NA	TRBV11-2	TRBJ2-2	TGTGCCAGCAGCTTAGGGCTGGTGAGCACCGGGGAACTGTTTTTT	CASSLGLVSTGELFF
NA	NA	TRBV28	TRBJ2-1	TGTGCCAGCAGCCCTCGGTCCACTAGCTGGACGTACAATGAGCAGTTCTTC	CASSPRSTSWTYNEQFF
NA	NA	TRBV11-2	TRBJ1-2	TGTGCCAGCAGCGGACGGGGGTCAGGAGGCATCTACACCTTC	CASSGRGSGGIYTF
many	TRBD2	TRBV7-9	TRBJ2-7	TGTGCCAGCAGCTTAATCCTAGCGGGAGACGAGCAGTACTTC	CASSLILAGDEQYF
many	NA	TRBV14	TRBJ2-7	TGTGCCAGCAGCCAAGATCTGAACAGCCCTCGGCAGTACTTC	CASSQDLNSPRQYF
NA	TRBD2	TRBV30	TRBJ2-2	TGTGCCTCCCTCGGGGGGGGGGAGCTGTTTTTT	CASLGGGELFF
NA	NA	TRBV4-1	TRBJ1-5	TGCGCCAGCAGCCAAGATGTTGCACAGGAGGTGTGGCAGACCCAGCATTTT	CASSQDVAQEVWQTQHF
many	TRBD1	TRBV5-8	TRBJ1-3	TGTGCCAGCAGAAGGGACAGCGAGGGAAACACCATATATTTT	CASRRDSEGNTIYF
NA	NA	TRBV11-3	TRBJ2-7	TGTGCCAGCAACTATGGATACGGGGAGTACTTC	CASNYGYGEYF
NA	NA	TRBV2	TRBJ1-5	TGTGCCAGCAGTGCTAGACAGGCGCAGTCCCAGCATTTT	CASSARQAQSQHF
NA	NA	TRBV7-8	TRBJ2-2	TGTGCCAGCAGCGAACAGGGCACCGGGAAGCTGTTTTTT	CASSEQGTGKLFF
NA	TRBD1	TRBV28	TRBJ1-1	TGTGCCAGCAGTTACGGGGGACAGGGAAGCACTGAAGCTTTCTTT	CASSYGGQGSTEAFF
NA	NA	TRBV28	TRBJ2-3	TGTGCCAGCAGTAGGGGCAGCGCAAATACGCAGTATTTT	CASSRGSANTQYF
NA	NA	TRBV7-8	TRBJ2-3	TGTGCCAACAGCCGTCTAGGGGGCACAGATACGCAGTATTTT	CANSRLGGTDTQYF
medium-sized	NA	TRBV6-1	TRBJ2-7	TGTGCCAGCGGGAGGGACAGACCCTACGAGCAGTACTTC	CASGRDRPYEQYF
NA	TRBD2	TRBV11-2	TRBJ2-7	TGTGCCAGTAGCTTAGGAGGACTAGCGGGGGTTTACGTGCAGTACTTC	CASSLGGLAGVYVQYF
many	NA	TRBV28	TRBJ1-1	TGTGCCAGCGGGGCTACAGCCAACACTGAAGCTTTCTTT	CASGATANTEAFF
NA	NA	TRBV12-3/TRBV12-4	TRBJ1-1	TGTGCCAGCAGTCCCTGGATAGGGACTGAAGCTTTCTTT	CASSPWIGTEAFF
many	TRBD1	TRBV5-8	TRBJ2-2	TGTGCCAGCAGCTTGAGGGACAGGGGGGACACCGGGGAGCTGTTTTTT	CASSLRDRGDTGELFF
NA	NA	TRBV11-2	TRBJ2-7	TGTGCCAGCGGTTTAGACCCCACAGACTACGAGCAGTACTTC	CASGLDPTDYEQYF
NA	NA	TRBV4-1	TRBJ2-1	TGCGCCAGCAGCAAGCCAGCGGGTTGGGAGCAGCTCTTC	CASSKPAGWEQLF
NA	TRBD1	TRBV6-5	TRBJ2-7	TGTGCCAGCAGTGGGGACAGGGATTTTTACGAGCAGTACTTC	CASSGDRDFYEQYF
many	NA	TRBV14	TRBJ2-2	TGTGCCAGCAGCCAAGACCATCGACGGGGGGCGCAGAACACCGGGGAGCTGTTTTTT	CASSQDHRRGAQNTGELFF
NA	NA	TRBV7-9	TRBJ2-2	TGTGCCAGCAGCTTAGATGGGGACACCGGGGAGCTGGTTTTT	CASSLDGDTGELVF
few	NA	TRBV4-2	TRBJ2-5	TGTGCCAGCAGCCAAGAGGATCGAGATACCCAGTACTTC	CASSQEDRDTQYF
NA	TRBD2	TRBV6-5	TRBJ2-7	TGTTCCGGCAGTCGGACTAGCGGGAGGTTCTATGAGCAGTACTTC	CSGSRTSGRFYEQYF
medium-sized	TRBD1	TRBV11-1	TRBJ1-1	TGTGCCAGCAGCTGGGACAGGGGTACTGAAGCTTTCTTT	CASSWDRGTEAFF
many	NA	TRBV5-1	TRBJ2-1	TGCGCCAGCAGCTTAGGCTTTTCCAATGAGCAGTTCTTC	CASSLGFSNEQFF
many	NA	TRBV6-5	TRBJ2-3	TGTGCCAGCAGCTACAGTCCGCAGAATACGCAGTATTTT	CASSYSPQNTQYF
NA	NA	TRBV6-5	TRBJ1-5	TGTGCCAGCAGTAGAGATCGGGGCAGCATTCAGCCCCAGCATTTT	CASSRDRGSIQPQHF
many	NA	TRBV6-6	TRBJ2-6	TGTGCCAGCAGTTACTCAGTCTCTGGGGCCAACGTCCTGACTTTC	CASSYSVSGANVLTF
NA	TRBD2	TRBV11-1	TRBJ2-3	TGTGACGGAAGCTTAAGGCAACGTGCGGGAGAGTCTCACTTT	CDGSLRQRAGESHF
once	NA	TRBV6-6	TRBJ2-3	TGTGCCAGCACCATAGCCATTACAGGGTCGCGGAATCAGCCCCAGTATTTT	CASTIAITGSRNQPQYF
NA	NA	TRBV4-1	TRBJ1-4	TGCGCTAGCAGCCAGGATCTCTATGGGTCTAATGAAAAACTGTTTTTT	CASSQDLYGSNEKLFF